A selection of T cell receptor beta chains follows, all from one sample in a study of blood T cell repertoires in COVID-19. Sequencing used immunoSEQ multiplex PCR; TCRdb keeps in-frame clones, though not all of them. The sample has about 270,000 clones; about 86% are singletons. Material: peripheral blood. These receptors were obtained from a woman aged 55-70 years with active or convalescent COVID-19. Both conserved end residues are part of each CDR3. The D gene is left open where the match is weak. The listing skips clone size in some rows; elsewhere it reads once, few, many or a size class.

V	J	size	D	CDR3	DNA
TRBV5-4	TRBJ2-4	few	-	CASSFSGGLAKNIQYF	TGTGCCAGCAGCTTTAGCGGCGGGTTAGCCAAAAACATTCAGTACTTC
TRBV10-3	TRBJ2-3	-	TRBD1	CAISWTGSTDTQYF	TGTGCCATCAGCTGGACAGGGAGCACAGATACGCAGTATTTT
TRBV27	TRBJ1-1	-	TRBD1	CASRDRVAEAFF	TGTGCCAGCAGGGACAGGGTCGCTGAAGCTTTCTTT
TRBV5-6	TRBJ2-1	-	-	CASSHHGGETNEQFF	TGTGCCAGCAGCCACCACGGAGGGGAGACCAATGAGCAGTTCTTC
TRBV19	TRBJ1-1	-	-	CASRSENTEAFF	TGTGCCAGTAGAAGCGAGAACACTGAAGCTTTCTTT
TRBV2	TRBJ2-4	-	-	CASSDGRALGGIQYF	TGTGCCAGCAGTGACGGGCGGGCCCTGGGAGGCATTCAGTACTTC
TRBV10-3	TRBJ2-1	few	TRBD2	CAIGDMTSGRPYNEQFF	TGTGCCATCGGAGACATGACTAGCGGCAGACCATACAATGAGCAGTTCTTC
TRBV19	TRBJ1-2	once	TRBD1	CASSIGQGIGYTF	TGTGCCAGTAGTATAGGACAGGGGATTGGCTACACCTTC
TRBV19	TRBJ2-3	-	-	CASSIGGTYSTDTQYF	TGTGCCAGTAGTATAGGGGGCACCTATTCCACAGATACGCAGTATTTT
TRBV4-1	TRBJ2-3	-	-	CASSPSRTGTDTQYF	TGCGCCAGCAGCCCAAGCCGGACAGGCACAGATACGCAGTATTTT
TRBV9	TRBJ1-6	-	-	CASSVDSGPPLHF	TGTGCCAGCAGCGTGGACAGTGGTCCACCCCTCCACTTT
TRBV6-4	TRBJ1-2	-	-	CASSDSYSGIGYTF	TGTGCCAGCAGTGACTCGTATTCAGGAATTGGCTACACCTTC
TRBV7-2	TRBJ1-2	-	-	CASSSRQWTNYGYTF	TGTGCCAGCAGTTCCAGACAGTGGACCAACTATGGCTACACCTTC
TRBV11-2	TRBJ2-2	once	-	CARQGPSTGELFF	TGTGCCAGACAGGGTCCGAGCACCGGGGAGCTGTTTTTT
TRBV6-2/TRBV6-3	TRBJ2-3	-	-	CASSYSWRASTDTQYF	TGTGCCAGCAGTTACTCGTGGCGGGCTAGCACAGATACGCAGTATTTT
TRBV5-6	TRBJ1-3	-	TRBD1	CASSLVSTGGNTIYF	TGTGCCAGCAGCTTGGTGTCGACAGGGGGGAACACCATATATTTT
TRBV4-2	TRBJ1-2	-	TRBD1	CASSQDNSGQRF	TGTGCCAGCAGCCAAGATAATTCGGGACAGCGCTTC
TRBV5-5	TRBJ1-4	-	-	CASSRRATNEKLFF	TGTGCCAGCAGCCGGAGGGCGACTAATGAAAAACTGTTTTTT
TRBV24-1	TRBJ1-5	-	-	CATSGIIGGEPQHF	TGTGCCACCAGTGGGATAATCGGGGGGGAGCCCCAGCATTTT
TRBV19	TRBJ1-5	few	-	CASTTFSGWGQPQHF	TGTGCCAGTACCACCTTCTCAGGGTGGGGTCAGCCCCAGCATTTT
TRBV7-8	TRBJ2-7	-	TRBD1	CASSPNHRGVYEQYF	TGTGCCAGCAGCCCAAATCACAGGGGGGTTTACGAGCAGTACTTC
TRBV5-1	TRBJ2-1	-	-	CASSLGVGARYNEQFF	TGCGCCAGCAGCTTGGGGGTGGGGGCGCGGTACAATGAGCAGTTCTTC
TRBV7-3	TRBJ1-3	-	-	CASSLARVRRNTIYF	TGTGCCAGCAGCTTAGCCAGGGTTCGTAGAAACACCATATATTTT
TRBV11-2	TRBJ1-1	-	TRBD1	CASSDRADTEAFF	TGTGCCAGCAGCGACAGGGCGGACACTGAAGCTTTCTTT
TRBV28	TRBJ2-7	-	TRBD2	CASRTPSGGADKQYF	TGTGCCAGCAGAACCCCCAGCGGGGGGGCCGATAAGCAGTACTTC
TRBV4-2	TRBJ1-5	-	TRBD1	CASSPFGGQVSPQHF	TGTGCCAGCAGCCCCTTTGGAGGACAGGTCTCTCCCCAGCATTTT
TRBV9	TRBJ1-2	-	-	CASSVAVYGYTF	TGTGCCAGCAGCGTAGCCGTCTATGGCTACACCTTC
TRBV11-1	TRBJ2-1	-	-	CASSSLSSEQFF	TGTGCCAGCAGCTCCTTAAGCTCTGAGCAGTTCTTC
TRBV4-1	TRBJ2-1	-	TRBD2	CASRQLAGTTGNEQFF	TGCGCCAGCAGGCAACTAGCGGGTACTACGGGGAATGAGCAGTTCTTC
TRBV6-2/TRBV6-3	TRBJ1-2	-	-	CASSYSFGGSTTVYGYTF	TGTGCCAGCAGTTACTCGTTCGGGGGGTCGACAACCGTTTATGGCTACACCTTC
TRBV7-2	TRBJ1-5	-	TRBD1	CASSLSLGTGAWSNQPQHF	TGTGCCAGCAGCCTTTCCCTCGGGACAGGGGCATGGAGCAATCAGCCCCAGCATTTT
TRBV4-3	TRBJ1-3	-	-	CASSQDYSGNTIYF	TGCGCCAGCAGCCAAGATTACTCTGGAAACACCATATATTTT
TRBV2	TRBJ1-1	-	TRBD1	CASSDGTGGRTEAFF	TGTGCCAGCAGTGATGGGACAGGGGGCCGAACTGAAGCTTTCTTT
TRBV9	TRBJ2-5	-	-	CASSVATVGAGETQYF	TGTGCCAGCAGCGTAGCTACGGTGGGGGCTGGGGAGACCCAGTACTTC
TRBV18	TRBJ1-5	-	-	CASSQSGGNQPQHF	TGTGCCAGCTCCCAGTCAGGGGGCAATCAGCCCCAGCATTTT
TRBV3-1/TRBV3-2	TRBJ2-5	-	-	CASSRQQETQYF	TGTGCCAGCAGCCGACAGCAAGAGACCCAGTACTTC
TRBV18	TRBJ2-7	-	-	CASSPPRGGRAYEQYF	TGTGCCAGCTCACCACCGAGGGGGGGTCGGGCTTACGAGCAGTACTTC
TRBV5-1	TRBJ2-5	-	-	CASSLGKGETQYF	TGCGCCAGCAGCTTGGGCAAGGGGGAGACCCAGTACTTC
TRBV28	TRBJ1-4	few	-	CASSPSYEREKLFF	TGTGCCAGCAGCCCTTCGTATGAGAGGGAAAAACTGTTTTTT
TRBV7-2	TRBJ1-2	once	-	CASSSVGSVGYTF	TGTGCCAGCAGCTCCGTCGGGTCAGTTGGCTACACCTTC
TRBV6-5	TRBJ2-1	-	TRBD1	CASREGQGAYNEQFF	TGTGCCAGCAGGGAGGGACAGGGGGCTTACAATGAGCAGTTCTTC
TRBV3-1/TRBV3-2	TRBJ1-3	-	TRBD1	CASKGTGLLSGNTIYF	TGTGCCAGCAAGGGGACAGGGCTCCTCTCTGGAAACACCATATATTTT
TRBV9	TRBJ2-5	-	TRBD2	CASSVGTSGNAGETQYF	TGTGCCAGCAGCGTTGGGACTAGCGGAAATGCGGGAGAGACCCAGTACTTC
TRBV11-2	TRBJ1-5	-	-	CASSFDSGNQPQHF	TGTGCCAGCAGCTTTGACAGCGGCAATCAGCCCCAGCATTTT
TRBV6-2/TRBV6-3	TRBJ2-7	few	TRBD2	CASSYMRGADLSYEQYF	TGTGCCAGCAGTTACATGCGGGGGGCTGATTTGTCCTACGAGCAGTACTTC
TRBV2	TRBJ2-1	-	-	CASSDPDKASYNEQFF	TGTGCCAGCAGCGATCCCGACAAGGCCTCCTACAATGAGCAGTTCTTC
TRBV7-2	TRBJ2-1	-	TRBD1	CASTVGDSSYNEQFF	TGTGCCAGCACGGTAGGGGACAGCTCCTACAATGAGCAGTTCTTC
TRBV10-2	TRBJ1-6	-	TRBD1	CASSDYPGGRDSPLHF	TGCGCCAGCAGCGACTACCCAGGGGGTAGGGATTCACCCCTCCACTTT
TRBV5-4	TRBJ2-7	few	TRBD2	CASSTGLAGQAYEQYF	TGTGCCAGCAGCACCGGACTAGCGGGGCAAGCCTACGAGCAGTACTTC
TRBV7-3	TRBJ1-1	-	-	CASSLRTGYPNTEAFF	TGTGCCAGCAGCTTACGTACAGGGTACCCGAACACTGAAGCTTTCTTT
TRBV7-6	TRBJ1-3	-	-	CASSLAQGTRSGNTIYF	TGTGCCAGCAGCTTAGCGCAGGGCACGCGCTCTGGAAACACCATATATTTT
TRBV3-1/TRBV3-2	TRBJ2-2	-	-	CASKGGTGELFF	TGTGCCAGCAAGGGCGGGACCGGGGAGCTGTTTTTT
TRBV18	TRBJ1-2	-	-	CASSPLQWTNYGYTF	TGTGCCAGCTCACCATTACAGTGGACTAACTATGGCTACACCTTC
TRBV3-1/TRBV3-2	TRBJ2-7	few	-	CASSQDGGSEQYF	TGTGCCAGCAGCCAAGATGGGGGGTCCGAGCAGTACTTC
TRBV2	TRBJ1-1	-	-	CASKRDWGNTEAFF	TGTGCCAGCAAGCGGGACTGGGGGAACACTGAAGCTTTCTTT
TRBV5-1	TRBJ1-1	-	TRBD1	CASSFGLRQGNTEAFF	TGCGCCAGCAGCTTTGGCCTAAGACAGGGGAACACTGAAGCTTTCTTT
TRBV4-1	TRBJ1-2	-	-	CASSQDFPISGSYGYTF	TGCGCCAGCAGCCAAGATTTCCCTATCTCGGGGAGCTATGGCTACACCTTC
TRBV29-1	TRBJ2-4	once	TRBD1	CSVLDRGSLAKNIQYF	TGCAGCGTCCTGGACAGGGGATCGTTAGCCAAAAACATTCAGTACTTC
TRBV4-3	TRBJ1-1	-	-	CASGYRMVNTEAFF	TGCGCCAGCGGCTACAGGATGGTGAACACTGAAGCTTTCTTT